A single sample is the source of the 4 T cell receptor beta chains below, sequenced in a study of blood T cell repertoires in COVID-19 (dated by TCRdb to 2020 to 2021). Libraries were made using the immunoSEQ multiplex PCR assay. TCRdb holds this immuneACCESS table with in-frame rearrangements only. Some clones are missing; in checked studies, unresolved V genes explain under half, and the rest has no known cause. In all, the sample holds over 250,000 clones, and more than 90% of those were seen once. The top ten clones comprise under 3% of the sample. The sample taken for sequencing was peripheral blood. The receptors here all came from a person aged 18-29 years with COVID-19, enrolled during active disease.

The chain uses TRBV5-1 and TRBJ1-3; D is uncertain. V lost 0 bases and J lost 3, with 13 bases in between. This CDR3 is 16 amino acids long. In germline, CDR1 is SGHRS, CDR2 YFSETQ. The CDR3, as DNA: TGCGCCAGCAGCTTGGATCCGTCTACCCGTGGAAACACCATATATTTT. Protein product: CASSLDPSTRGNTIYF.

The rearrangement uses TRBV4-1 and TRBJ2-1; D might be TRBD2 (5 bases). The germline V gene has CDR1 MGHRA and CDR2 YSYEKL. V was clipped by 4 bases and J by 5 bases, with 6 bases between them. This CDR3 has 12 amino acids. Here the CDR3 reads CASSPGNNEQFF. CDR3 nucleotides: TGCGCCAGCAGCCCCGGGAACAATGAGCAGTTCTTC.

The rearrangement uses TRBV19 and TRBJ1-5; possible D gene TRBD1, 5 bases. Germline V gene sequence: CDR1 LNHDA, CDR2 SQIVND (reference sequence). The CDR3 covers 12 residues. Between the trimmed V and J ends, which lost 6 bases and 7 bases, there was a span of 10 bases. CDR3 DNA: TGTGCCAGTAGAGGGGTTGGACAGCCCCAGCATTTT. This gives the protein CASRGVGQPQHF.

This sequence joins TRBV7-9 and TRBJ2-5; 8 bases match TRBD2. CDR3 length: 19 amino acids. Germline lookup yields CDR1 SEHNR and CDR2 FQNEAQ (reference sequence). With V trimmed by 5 bases and J by 5 bases, 22 bases remained unmatched. The CDR3 is CASSPPEMIAGLRFETQYF. In DNA form, the CDR3 reads TGTGCCAGCAGCCCCCCGGAGATGATAGCGGGATTACGATTTGAGACCCAGTACTTC.